The source of this T cell receptor beta chain is a study of blood T cell repertoires in COVID-19. This table comes from immunoSEQ multiplex PCR, and its TCRdb copy is limited to in-frame clones, with some not included. Of approximately 140,000 clones in the sample, approximately 86% were seen once. The receptor was isolated from a woman aged 55-69 years with active or convalescent COVID-19. Sequenced sample: peripheral blood.

In DNA, the CDR3 is TGCGCCAGCAGCCAAGGTCCTTTGGCTAGCGGGGGGCAAGAGACCCAGTACTTC. Encoded protein: CASSQGPLASGGQETQYF. The V gene is TRBV4-1, the J gene TRBJ2-5, with 11 bases lining up with TRBD2. This CDR3 contains 18 residues. The V segment lost 1 base and the J segment 2 bases; nucleotides outside the gene matches: 9. Germline V gene data show CDR1 as MGHRA and CDR2 as YSYEKL.